The 20 T cell receptor beta chains listed next were all sequenced from one sample in a study of shared clonotypes between healthy human individuals. Sequencing used immunoSEQ multiplex PCR; TCRdb keeps in-frame clones, though not all of them. The profile covers roughly 2.1 million clones, with more than 85% appearing a single time and more than 1.5% taken by the ten largest. In the naive CD8 group, cells lacked CD45RO and were positively selected for CCR7, so terminally differentiated effector memory CD45RA+ cells were left out. Sequencing was carried out using naive CD8+ T cells from PBMCs. Every receptor here comes from a man in his late teens or twenties in good health. Some clones in this sample may be carry-over from other donors' samples.

A word on this clone: This sample includes further DNA sequences coding for the same CDR3. The V gene is TRBV27, the J gene TRBJ1-1; D perhaps matches TRBD1 (5 bases). In germline, CDR1 is MNHEY, CDR2 SMNVEV (reference sequence). Trimming cost V 3 bases and J 0 bases, with 8 bases left between them. The CDR3 runs to 14 residues. In nucleotides, the CDR3 is TGTGCCAGCAGTTTGTGGGGACTGAACACTGAAGCTTTCTTT. This codes for CASSLWGLNTEAFF.

The chain recombines TRBV4-1 with TRBJ2-2; D is unresolved. CDR3 length: 19 amino acids. The germline V gene encodes CDR1 MGHRA and CDR2 YSYEKL. V dropped 1 base and J dropped 2 bases, with 20 bases sitting between them. The CDR3 bases are TGCGCCAGCAGCCAAGTCGGCGGCTGGAAGACGGACAACACCGGGGAGCTGTTTTTT. Encoded protein: CASSQVGGWKTDNTGELFF.

The chain employs TRBV28 and TRBJ1-2; D perhaps matches TRBD1 (5 bases). Germline V gene data show CDR1 as MDHEN and CDR2 as SYDVKM. This CDR3 contains 16 residues. Trimming cost V 2 bases and J 4 bases, with 17 bases left between them. The CDR3 reads CASSLDGVEGIYGYTF. The CDR3, as DNA: TGTGCCAGCAGTTTAGATGGGGTAGAGGGGATCTATGGCTACACCTTC.

A single count supports this clone. The chain recombines TRBV2 with TRBJ2-7; D might be TRBD1 or TRBD2, each matching 5 bases. Trimming shortened V by 8 bases and J by 5 bases, and 16 bases separated the two germline ends. Germline loops: CDR1 SNHLY, CDR2 FYNNEI. The CDR3 sequence is 13 residues long. Written as DNA, the CDR3 is TGTGCCAGCTGGTTGCCAGGGAGCGACGAGCAGTACTTC. It codes for CASWLPGSDEQYF.

V gene TRBV2 combines with J gene TRBJ2-2, with TRBD1 matching over 10 bases. The CDR3 spans 16 residues. Trimming at V came to 6 bases and at J to 4 bases, leaving 8 bases not matched to a gene. Germline CDR1 and CDR2: SNHLY and FYNNEI. This chain's CDR3 is CASREGTGAATGELFF. The CDR3 DNA is TGTGCCAGCAGGGAGGGGACAGGGGCTGCCACCGGGGAGCTGTTTTTT.

The CDR3 spells CASSVGGSSHEQFF. The CDR3 DNA reads TGTGCCAGCAGCGTAGGGGGCAGCAGCCATGAGCAGTTCTTC. This chain uses TRBV9 with TRBJ2-1; perhaps TRBD1 as D (5 bases). The V gene's germline CDR1 is SGDLS and CDR2 YYNGEE. The V and J ends lost 0 bases and 8 bases respectively, with 12 bases between them. This CDR3 comprises 14 residues.

This chain links TRBV30 with TRBJ1-1; TRBD1 matches at 9 bases. The CDR3 runs 13 residues. The germline V gene has CDR1 GTSNPN and CDR2 SVGIG (reference sequence). V shed 2 bases, J shed 6 bases, and the junction held 4 bases outside the gene matches. CDR3 protein: CAWSRQGDAEAFF. In DNA, the CDR3 is TGTGCCTGGAGTAGACAGGGGGATGCTGAAGCTTTCTTT.

The V gene is TRBV27, the J gene TRBJ1-4; no reliable D call. Germline values: CDR1 MNHEY, CDR2 SMNVEV (reference sequence). The CDR3 covers 14 residues. V was trimmed by 2 bases and J by 4 bases, leaving 8 bases between them. For the CDR3, the DNA is TGTGCCAGCAGTTTAATGCGGGGTAATGAAAAACTGTTTTTT. Amino acids: CASSLMRGNEKLFF. The whole variable domain, filled in from reference TRBV27 and TRBJ1-4, reads EAQVTQNPRYLITVTGKKLTVTCSQNMNHEYMSWYRQDPGLGLRQIYYSMNVEVTDKGDVPEGYKVSRKEKRNFPLILESPSPNQTSLYFCASSLMRGNEKLFFGSGTQLSVL.

For this clone: Different DNA sequences within this sample yield the same CDR3. The chain couples TRBV4-1 to TRBJ2-1; D may be TRBD2 (5 bases). The CDR3 is 14 residues long. Germline assignment: CDR1 MGHRA and CDR2 YSYEKL. V lost 3 bases to trimming and J lost 4 bases, with 10 bases between them. Written as DNA, the CDR3 is TGCGCCAGCAGCCAGGGCCGGGGTTACAATGAGCAGTTCTTC. The encoded protein is CASSQGRGYNEQFF.

Only one count was recorded for this clone. This chain uses TRBV6-6 with TRBJ1-1, with unresolved D. Germline V CDR1 and CDR2: MNHNY, SVGAGI (reference sequence). The CDR3 covers 14 residues. V lost 7 bases, J lost 4 bases, and 16 bases lay in between. The CDR3 here is CASKVHAASTEAFF. The CDR3 DNA sequence: TGTGCCAGCAAGGTTCATGCAGCTAGCACTGAAGCTTTCTTT.

The V gene is TRBV5-1, the J gene TRBJ2-3; D not certain. Germline assignment: CDR1 SGHRS and CDR2 YFSETQ. The V gene lost 4 bases and the J gene lost 0 bases, with 12 bases spanning the gap. The CDR3 sequence is 15 residues long. CDR3 loop: CASSPTTTSTDTQYF. The CDR3 coding sequence is TGCGCCAGCAGCCCGACCACTACTAGCACAGATACGCAGTATTTT.

J is TRBJ2-3 and V is TRBV19, with D tentatively TRBD2 (7 bases). V was cut by 3 bases and J by 5 bases, with 21 bases left in between. Per germline, CDR1 LNHDA and CDR2 SQIVND (reference sequence). This CDR3 has 17 residues. In nucleotides, the CDR3 is TGTGCCAGTAGTATCTTGCCATTGGGGGAGGGGGTAGATACGCAGTATTTT. It translates to CASSILPLGEGVDTQYF.

With respect to this clone: Other DNA sequences in this sample translate to the same CDR3. The chain links TRBV9 to TRBJ2-7; D could derive from TRBD1 or TRBD2 (5 bases each). Germline V gene lookup returns CDR1 SGDLS and CDR2 YYNGEE. CDR3 size: 14 residues. Trimming pared 2 bases from V and 2 bases from J, leaving 11 bases between. CDR3 sequence (DNA): TGTGCCAGCAGCGTCGGGGACGGAGCCTACGAGCAGTACTTC. Encoded protein: CASSVGDGAYEQYF.

This clone was observed a single time. The chain is built from TRBV6-6 and TRBJ2-5; 7 bases map to TRBD2. The CDR3 runs to 14 residues. Germline trimming cut 5 bases from V and 5 bases from J; bases unmatched to any gene: 8. CDR1 is MNHNY and CDR2 is SVGAGI in the germline V gene (reference sequence). CDR3 loop: CASSPGGFSETQYF. The CDR3 region has the DNA TGTGCCAGCAGTCCCGGGGGGTTTTCGGAGACCCAGTACTTC.

V is TRBV9 and J is TRBJ1-4; a possible D gene is TRBD1 (5 bases). Per the germline V gene, CDR1 is SGDLS and CDR2 is YYNGEE. V dropped 3 bases and J dropped 8 bases, with 14 bases sitting between them. CDR3 length: 14 amino acids. Here the CDR3 reads CASSGQGEHEKLFF. Here the CDR3 DNA reads TGTGCCAGCAGCGGACAAGGGGAACACGAAAAACTGTTTTTT.

The genes are TRBV27 and TRBJ1-1; no firm D call. CDR3 size: 15 residues. Trimming pared 8 bases from V and 1 base from J, leaving 17 bases between. Germline assignment: CDR1 MNHEY and CDR2 SMNVEV (reference sequence). CDR3 protein: CASSHIWTENTEAFF. CDR3 in DNA: TGTGCCAGCTCACATATATGGACGGAGAACACTGAAGCTTTCTTT.

The rearrangement uses TRBV19 and TRBJ2-1, with TRBD2 as a possible D gene (5 bases). Germline loops: CDR1 LNHDA, CDR2 SQIVND (reference sequence). CDR3 length: 13 residues. The V end was cut by 6 bases, the J end by 8 bases, with 14 bases between. CDR3 nucleotides: TGTGCCAGTAGCCCCCCGGGGTTCTATGAGCAGTTCTTC. The encoded protein is CASSPPGFYEQFF.

This chain connects TRBV5-1 to TRBJ2-1; 10 nucleotides match TRBD2. With 0 bases clipped from V and 4 bases from J, the junction kept 10 bases outside the gene matches. Per the germline V gene, CDR1 is SGHRS and CDR2 is YFSETQ. This CDR3 comprises 18 residues. The CDR3 bases are TGCGCCAGCAGCTTGGGCCTAGCGGGAGTTTCTCCTTACAATGAGCAGTTCTTC. Its protein is CASSLGLAGVSPYNEQFF. The entire variable domain, with the rest obtained from reference TRBV5-1 and TRBJ2-1, is as follows: KAGVTQTPRYLIKTRGQQVTLSCSPISGHRSVSWYQQTPGQGLQFLFEYFSETQRNKGNFPGRFSGRQFSNSRSEMNVSTLELGDSALYLCASSLGLAGVSPYNEQFFGPGTRLTVL.

J is TRBJ2-5 and V is TRBV2; 8 nucleotides align to TRBD2. There are 16 residues in the CDR3. Germline loops: CDR1 SNHLY, CDR2 FYNNEI. J lost 2 bases, V lost 7 bases, and 12 bases had no gene match. The CDR3 nucleotides read TGTGCCAGCACTCCGGGAGGGCCTAGAGTGCAAGAGACCCAGTACTTC. This codes for CASTPGGPRVQETQYF.

Turning to this clone: Other DNA sequences in the same sample also yield this CDR3. This chain uses TRBV27 with TRBJ2-7, with a tentative D call TRBD2 (5 bases). V was pared by 0 bases and J by 6 bases, with 9 bases between. In germline, CDR1 is MNHEY, CDR2 SMNVEV (reference sequence). The CDR3 is made up of 13 amino acids. The CDR3 sequence: CASSLSGLAEQYF. CDR3 DNA sequence: TGTGCCAGCAGTTTATCGGGCCTAGCCGAGCAGTACTTC.